This passage covers 22 T cell receptor beta chains from one sample sequenced in a study of tumor and adjacent non-tumor tissue in lung cancer. Three rounds of nested PCR, following a modified ARM-PCR protocol, produced the TCRbeta library. TCRdb itself ran the multiplex PCR reads through MiXCR, one entry per CDR3 protein. The data hold approximately 75,000 distinct CDR3 sequences, with around four fifths observed a single time. No cell sorting was done before RNA was extracted from the tissue. Sequenced sample: lung tumor tissue. Every receptor here comes from a woman aged 45-60 years with non-small cell lung cancer.

Turning to this clonotype: The CDR3 does not end in the conserved phenylalanine or tryptophan, so this is likely a read error. The rearrangement links TRBV5-4 to TRBJ2-1, with D possibly matching TRBD2 (6 bases). The CDR3 spans 14 residues. Per germline, CDR1 SGHNT and CDR2 YYREEE (reference sequence). V lost 0 bases, J lost 6 bases, and 10 bases lay in between. The CDR3 is CASSLGTNSNEQFL. The DNA of the CDR3 is TGTGCCAGCAGCTTGGGGACTAACTCCAATGAGCAGTTCCTC.

The table lists this clonotype with many counts. At one of its ends the junction is not consistent with the germline gene, which may arise from a read error. This rearrangement joins TRBV7-8 to TRBJ2-3; 8 positions agree with TRBD2. This CDR3 comprises 16 residues. CDR1 is SGHVS and CDR2 is FQNEAQ in the germline V gene. The CDR3 spells CASGLVGGRPTDTQYF. CDR3 DNA sequence: TGTGCCAGCGGCTTAGTAGGCGGGAGGCCCACAGATACGCAGTATTTT.

Remarks on this clonotype: The junction does not match germline at one end; this may be a read error. The chain joins TRBV28 to TRBJ2-7, with D possibly TRBD2 on 6 matching bases. The CDR3 is made up of 15 amino acids. Germline-derived CDR1 and CDR2 are MDHEN and SYDVKM. This CDR3 reads CAGSLGGIATYEQYF. The CDR3 DNA is TGTGCCGGCAGCTTAGGCGGGATAGCGACCTACGAGCAGTACTTC.

In its sample, this clonotype was seen a few times. This CDR3 is missing its conserved last phenylalanine or tryptophan, likely due to a read error. The chain has TRBV20-1 and TRBJ2-1; 7 bases align to TRBD2. CDR1 and CDR2 from the germline V gene are DFQATT and SNEGSKA (reference sequence). This CDR3 contains 16 residues. V dropped 8 bases and J dropped 4; count of bases not matched to a gene: 17. This CDR3 is CSSLGWGGTLYNEQFS. The DNA for the CDR3 is TGCAGTTCACTAGGGTGGGGAGGGACGTTGTACAATGAGCAGTTCTCC.

This clonotype came up once. One end of the junction fails to match germline, which may point to a read error. The rearrangement uses TRBV12-3 or TRBV12-4 and TRBJ2-2; D gene uncertain. The CDR3 is made up of 12 amino acids. The CDR3 coding sequence is TGTGCCGGCAGCCTCAACACCGGAGAGCTGTTTTTT. Its protein product is CAGSLNTGELFF.

In this sample, this clonotype turned up once. This rearrangement joins TRBV4-1 to TRBJ2-5, with TRBD2 as a possible D gene (6 bases). Trimming removed 3 bases at V and 4 bases at J, with 27 bases between. Germline V gives CDR1 MGHRA, CDR2 YSYEKL. The CDR3 extends over 19 amino acids. The CDR3 region has the DNA TGCGCCAGCAGCCATGGTCCCCGACTAGTTGGAGAAGTGGGAGAGACCCAGTACTTC. The encoded protein is CASSHGPRLVGEVGETQYF.

Comments on this clonotype: One end of the junction is discordant with germline, which a read error may explain. The CDR3 reads CASSLEAVNEQFF. For the CDR3, the DNA is TGTGCCAGCAGCCTAGAGGCGGTCAATGAGCAGTTTTTC. This chain connects TRBV11-2 to TRBJ2-1, with no clear D. The CDR3 is 13 residues long. The V gene's germline CDR1 is SGHAT and CDR2 FQNNGV.

As for this clonotype: No conserved phenylalanine or tryptophan ends this CDR3, so it is likely a read error. DNA of the CDR3: TGTGCAAGCAGCTCCCTTTGGGGGGCGAGCACAGATACGCAGTATATT. Translating gives CASSSLWGASTDTQYI. The J gene is TRBJ2-3, the V gene TRBV6-5; D may match TRBD1 or TRBD2 (6 bases each). Germline CDR1 and CDR2: MNHEY and SVGAGI. The CDR3 loop spans 16 amino acids.

The chain combines TRBV11-1 with TRBJ2-2, with 8 nucleotides matching TRBD2. Germline values: CDR1 SGHAT, CDR2 FQDESV (reference sequence). The CDR3 is made up of 18 amino acids. The CDR3 nucleotides read TGTGTCAACAGCGTAGCTATCAGCGGGAGTTATCACACCGGGGAGCTGTTTTTT. Protein sequence: CVNSVAISGSYHTGELFF.

This clonotype was detected many times. The V call is TRBV4-1, the J call TRBJ2-3, with D possibly being TRBD2 (6 bases). The germline V gene has CDR1 MGHRA and CDR2 YSYEKL. Trimming shortened V by 4 bases and J by 2 bases, and 10 bases separated the two germline ends. This CDR3 region has 14 residues. CDR3: CASSRGTDTDTQYF. CDR3 DNA: TGCGCCAGCAGCCGGGGGACTGACACAGATACGCAGTATTTT.

The sample holds one count of this clonotype. The chain is built from TRBV2 and TRBJ1-5; 12 bases are shared with TRBD1. CDR1 is SNHLY and CDR2 is FYNNEI in the germline V gene. This CDR3 is 14 amino acids long. V shed 7 bases, J shed 6 bases, and the junction held 4 bases outside the gene matches. DNA for the CDR3: TGTGCCAGCACCGGGACAGGGGGCCTTCAGCCCCAGCATTTT. It encodes CASTGTGGLQPQHF.

This clonotype was seen more than once but under ten times. CDR3 nucleotide sequence: TGCAGTGCTAGTTCACTGGGGGGTGAGCAGTTCTTC. It codes for CSASSLGGEQFF. The J gene is TRBJ2-1, the V gene TRBV20-1; D is possibly TRBD2 (6 bases). This CDR3 has 12 residues. With 3 bases removed from V and 9 bases from J, the gap between germline ends came to 12 bases. In germline, CDR1 is DFQATT, CDR2 SNEGSKA (reference sequence).

Notes on this clonotype: A much larger clone is a single base away; this may be a read error. The gene calls are TRBV2 and TRBJ2-1; 10 bases map to TRBD2. V trimming: 8 bases; J trimming: 12 bases; junction bases outside the gene matches: 13. The CDR3 is made up of 14 amino acids. CDR1 SNHLY and CDR2 FYNNEI come from the germline V gene. CDR3 protein: CASVSASGSVGQFF. The CDR3 DNA follows: TGTGCCAGCGTTTCAGCTAGCGGGAGTGTTGGGCAGTTCTTC.

This clonotype has at least ten counts. A much larger clone is a single base away; this may be a read error. The chain is built from TRBV11-2 and TRBJ2-1; D gene ambiguous. This CDR3 spans 13 amino acids. Per the germline V gene, CDR1 is SGHAT and CDR2 is FQNNGV. The V end lost 4 bases, the J end lost 6 bases, and 10 bases lay between the germline ends. The CDR3 sequence is CASSSTVCNEQFF. The CDR3 DNA is TGTGCCAGCAGCTCGACTGTCTGCAATGAGCAGTTCTTC.

Concerning this clonotype: One end of the junction fails to match germline, which may point to a read error. The V and J genes are TRBV4-2 and TRBJ2-6; the D is unclear. Germline V gene sequence: CDR1 LGHNA, CDR2 YNFKEQ. The CDR3 is made up of 15 amino acids. The CDR3 spells CASSLSPSGANVLTF. DNA for the CDR3: TGTGCAAGCAGCCTCAGTCCCTCTGGGGCCAACGTCCTGACTTTC.

For this clonotype: At one end the junction does not follow the germline gene, possibly because of a read error. The chain has TRBV11-2 and TRBJ2-1, with D uncertain. The CDR3 covers 13 residues. CDR1 and CDR2 from the germline V gene are SGHAT and FQNNGV. The CDR3 DNA is TGTGCCAACAGCGTAGAAGACATCAATGAGCAGTTCTTC. Translation gives CANSVEDINEQFF.

With regard to this clonotype: A read error may account for a junction end that differs from germline. The chain carries TRBV6-2 or TRBV6-3 and TRBJ2-3, with unresolved D. The germline V gene has CDR1 MNHEY and CDR2 SVGEGT. The CDR3 has 14 residues. This chain's CDR3 is CASSMDGETDRQYF. The CDR3 DNA reads as TGTGCCAGCAGCATGGACGGTGAAACCGATAGGCAGTATTTT.

Of note for this clonotype: One end of the junction does not line up with germline, which may come from a read error. The chain employs TRBV11-1 and TRBJ2-6; possibly TRBD1 for D (5 bases). Germline V CDR1 and CDR2: SGHAT, FQDESV (reference sequence). CDR3 length: 15 amino acids. This chain's CDR3 is CASSLGGYGANILTF. The CDR3 region has the DNA TGTGCCAGCAGCTTAGGGGGCTATGGTGCCAACATCCTGACTTTC. Based on the CDR3 plus reference TRBV11-1 and TRBJ2-6, the full variable domain is EAEVAQSPRYKITEKSQAVAFWCDPISGHATLYWYRQILGQGPELLVQFQDESVVDDSQLPKDRFSAERLKGVDSTLKIQPAELGDSAMYLCASSLGGYGANILTFGAGSRLTVL.

Comments on this clonotype: At one end the junction does not follow the germline gene, possibly because of a read error. The chain uses TRBV29-1 and TRBJ2-2; 9 bases align to TRBD2. This CDR3 is 16 amino acids long. Per germline, CDR1 SQVTM and CDR2 ANQGSEA. The CDR3 DNA sequence: TGCAGCCTTGAAGCCCCCAGCGGGAGGAGCCCCGGGGAGCTGTTTTTT. It encodes CSLEAPSGRSPGELFF.

With respect to this clonotype: Being one base from a much bigger clone, this may be a read error. J is TRBJ2-3 and V is TRBV20-1, with 10 bases matching TRBD2. This CDR3 spans 17 amino acids. Trimming cost V 3 bases and J 4 bases; bases outside gene matches: 13. CDR1 and CDR2 (germline): DFQATT, SNEGSKA (reference sequence). This chain's CDR3 is CSASSGWTSGTADTQYF. CDR3 sequence (DNA): TGCAGTGCTAGTTCTGGTTGGACTAGCGGCACCGCAGATACGCAGTATTTT.

As regards this clonotype: The junction departs from the called germline gene at one end, perhaps through a read error. V gene TRBV12-3 or TRBV12-4 combines with J gene TRBJ2-3, with D perhaps TRBD1 (5 bases). This CDR3 comprises 18 residues. The CDR3 DNA reads TGTGCCAACAGACTCTACCAGGGAACAGCGAACCCCACAGATACACAGTATTTT. Protein sequence: CANRLYQGTANPTDTQYF.

This chain joins TRBV6-1 and TRBJ1-5; 7 bases agree with TRBD1. Germline CDR1 reads MNHNS; CDR2 reads SASEGT. J gave up 10 bases and V 6 bases, and 9 bases lay outside the gene matches. The CDR3 has 13 residues. The CDR3 region has the DNA TGTGCCAGCAGAGACAGGGACAATAAACCCCAGCATTTT. It codes for CASRDRDNKPQHF.